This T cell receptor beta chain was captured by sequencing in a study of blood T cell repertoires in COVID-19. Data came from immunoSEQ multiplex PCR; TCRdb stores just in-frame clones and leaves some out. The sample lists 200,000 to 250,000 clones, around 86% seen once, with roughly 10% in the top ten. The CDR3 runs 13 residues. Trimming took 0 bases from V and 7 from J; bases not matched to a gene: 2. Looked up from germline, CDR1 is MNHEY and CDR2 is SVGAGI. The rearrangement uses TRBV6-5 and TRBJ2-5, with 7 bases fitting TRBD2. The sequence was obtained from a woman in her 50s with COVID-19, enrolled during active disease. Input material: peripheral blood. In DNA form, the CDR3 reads TGTGCCAGCAGTTACTCGGGCGGGGGGACCCAGTACTTC. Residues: CASSYSGGGTQYF.